This is a list of T cell receptor beta chains from one sample in a study of blood T cell repertoires in COVID-19. Data came from immunoSEQ multiplex PCR; TCRdb stores just in-frame clones and leaves some out. Of about 80,000 clones listed, roughly 90% are singletons. The sample was peripheral blood. These receptors all stem from a man between 65 and 79 years old with acute or convalescent COVID-19. The CDR3 runs from the conserved cysteine through the conserved F or W. The size of a clone is reported for some rows only, either as once, few or many, or as a class for expanded clones.

>13|-|TRBV29-1
CSVGAGPRAAQYF
>15|-|TRBV11-2
CASSLVRTGSVGYTF
>13|-|TRBV10-2
CATTTGLNQPQHF
>15|-|TRBV9
CASSAAGGLTDTQYF
>14|-|TRBV7-2
CASSATSFKDEQFF
>15|once|TRBV9
CASSPTSGTYNEQFF
>15|-|TRBV4-1
CASSQISQVTDTQYF
>15|-|TRBV6-2/TRBV6-3
CASSHSGGGTDTQYF
>15|-|TRBV3-1/TRBV3-2
CASSRSGTANTEAFF
>20|-|TRBV19
CASSIVFSRTGSLSNQPQHF
>15|-|TRBV3-1/TRBV3-2
CASSNKRGRQETQYF
>13|-|TRBV7-2
CASSFSGGEKLFF
>13|-|TRBV24-1
CATRGGSTDTQYF
>16|-|TRBV9
CASSVTSGRSYNEQFF
>17|-|TRBV5-1
CASSLLAGGPSSDTQYF
>15|-|TRBV5-1
CASSLGSGSINTIYF
>13|-|TRBV7-2
CASSLARENIQYF
>15|-|TRBV19
CASSISGGYTDTQYF
>13|-|TRBV5-6
CASSLNMNTEAFF
>12|-|TRBV29-1
CSVMSGNNEQFF
>17|-|TRBV19
CASSRTSGGARTGELFF
>14|once|TRBV7-9
CASLGGFRYNEQFF
>15|-|TRBV7-2
CASSPRQGQQGTQYF
>14|-|TRBV7-9
CASSRAPRGDEQFF
>15|-|TRBV7-5
CARSQGLAGEGLRFF
>15|-|TRBV3-1/TRBV3-2
CASSQDLVTVYGYTF
>15|-|TRBV5-1
CASSSRTSGSYEQYF
>15|-|TRBV6-5
CASRYGLGQNTEAFF
>12|-|TRBV15
CATSRALDTQYF
>12|-|TRBV6-5
CASKRQGETQYF
>15|-|TRBV11-3
CASSLEGTGVDTQYF
>12|-|TRBV3-1/TRBV3-2
CASTSGGNEQYF
>15|-|TRBV3-1/TRBV3-2
CASSAPFLAGTEAFF
>15|-|TRBV24-1
CATSDSQGDQQPQHF
>14|few|TRBV5-6
CASSLGRGLAPLHF
>15|-|TRBV4-3
CASSPSFQGDSPLHF
>14|-|TRBV27
CASSLARGQGEQYF
>14|few|TRBV9
CASSPRLGRETQYF
>14|-|TRBV29-1
CSVSGGRMNTEAFF
>16|-|TRBV3-1/TRBV3-2
CASSSESGTESYEQYF
>14|-|TRBV11-2
CASSFTTSNTEAFF
>13|-|TRBV12-3/TRBV12-4
CASSSLLNTEAFF
>14|-|TRBV5-1
CASNNRGDTGELFF
>17|once|TRBV19
CASSYLTSGRRTGELFF
>14|once|TRBV5-4
CASSLGAEYNEQFF
>18|-|TRBV6-6
CASSPAEMQGLAKNIQYF
>15|-|TRBV5-1
CASSLKGDSAYEQYF
>18|-|TRBV5-1
CASSFLPVAGGSTDTQYF
>12|-|TRBV27
CASSWPYQPQHF
>16|-|TRBV6-1
CASSVGFTGGYYGYTF
>16|-|TRBV27
CASSPWTSGSGNEQFF
>16|-|TRBV29-1
CSVKGRQGPYTYEQYF
>16|-|TRBV18
CASSFGTGRAGEKLFF
>15|once|TRBV30
CAWSGRTEFREKLFF